A single sample is the source of the 17 T cell receptor beta chains below, sequenced in a study of blood T cells in healthy people across ages. The second PCR ran about 6 to 12 cycles with a sample-barcoded 5' primer and J-beta primers. Using its own MiXCR run on the 5' RACE reads, TCRdb lists one record per CDR3 protein. The sample gives 1 million or so distinct CDR3 sequences, roughly 45% of which show up once; 15% to 20% is in the top ten. Specimen: blood. Every receptor here comes from a woman in her fifties or sixties in good health.

This clonotype was observed a few times. The V and J genes are TRBV20-1 and TRBJ2-1; 9 nucleotides agree with TRBD2. Unmatched junction bases numbered 2, after V lost 7 bases and J lost 4 bases. This CDR3 region has 12 residues. Germline CDR1 reads DFQATT; CDR2 reads SNEGSKA (reference sequence). The CDR3 reads CSVREGYNEQFF. CDR3 nucleotide sequence: TGCAGTGTGCGGGAGGGATACAATGAGCAGTTCTTC.

Only a few counts were recorded for this clonotype. The chain couples TRBV20-1 to TRBJ2-5; tentatively, D is TRBD2 (6 bases). Trimming removed 5 bases at V and 5 bases at J, with 12 bases between. The germline gives CDR1 DFQATT, CDR2 SNEGSKA (reference sequence). The CDR3 has 12 amino acids. Here the CDR3 reads CSAGPGEETQYF. CDR3 DNA: TGCAGTGCTGGGCCGGGGGAGGAGACCCAGTACTTC.

This clonotype was seen more than once but under ten times. The chain uses TRBV30 and TRBJ2-1; the D gene is possibly TRBD2 (5 bases). The CDR3 spans 11 residues. Trimming left V 5 bases short and J 3 bases short, with 5 bases between. Looked up from germline, CDR1 is GTSNPN and CDR2 is SVGIG (reference sequence). CDR3 residues: CAWRGYNEQFF. DNA for the CDR3: TGTGCCTGGCGGGGCTACAATGAGCAGTTCTTC. The complete variable domain, with remaining parts taken from reference TRBV30 and TRBJ2-1, reads SQTIHQWPATLVQPVGSPLSLECTVEGTSNPNLYWYRQAAGRGLQLLFYSVGIGQISSEVPQNLSASRPQDRQFILSSKKLLLSDSGFYLCAWRGYNEQFFGPGTRLTVL.

The genes are TRBV15 and TRBJ2-4; D may be TRBD2 (6 bases). With the DNA end fitting TRBJ2-7 better, the J assignment may be wrong. Germline CDR1 is LNHNV and CDR2 is YYDKDF (reference sequence). The CDR3 is 15 residues long. CDR3 region: CATSRDLEGGGEQYF. CDR3 nucleotides: TGTGCCACCAGCAGAGATCTTGAGGGAGGTGGCGAGCAGTACTTC.

J is TRBJ2-1 and V is TRBV10-3, with 14 bases that match TRBD2. CDR1 and CDR2 from the germline V gene are ENHRY and SYGVKD. The CDR3 extends over 18 amino acids. Germline trimming cut 6 bases from V and 0 bases from J; bases unmatched to any gene: 7. CDR3 coding DNA: TGTGCCATCAGGGGGCCGGGACTAGCGGGAGTCTCCTACAATGAGCAGTTCTTC. It is translated as CAIRGPGLAGVSYNEQFF.

The DNA of the CDR3 is TGTGCCAGCAGCTTAGGGCACGGGCCGTTCTTC. It encodes CASSLGHGPFF. The chain uses TRBV7-9 and TRBJ2-1; D is unresolved. The CDR3 sequence is 11 residues long. Trimming removed 1 base at V and 15 bases at J, with 10 bases between. Germline V gene lookup returns CDR1 SEHNR and CDR2 FQNEAQ (reference sequence).

About this clonotype: The junction departs from germline at one end; a sequencing error may be responsible. The gene calls are TRBV5-1 and TRBJ2-5; D is perhaps TRBD2 (5 bases). Looked up from germline, CDR1 is SGHRS and CDR2 is YFSETQ. This CDR3 is built from 14 residues. The CDR3 nucleotides are TGCGCCAGCAGAATTGGTGCTAGCCAAGAGACCCAGCACTTC. Residues: CASRIGASQETQHF. Full variable domain (missing parts from reference TRBV5-1 and TRBJ2-5): KAGVTQTPRYLIKTRGQQVTLSCSPISGHRSVSWYQQTPGQGLQFLFEYFSETQRNKGNFPGRFSGRQFSNSRSEMNVSTLELGDSALYLCASRIGASQETQHFGPGTRLLVL.

In this sample, this clonotype turned up a few times. The gene calls are TRBV7-2 and TRBJ2-1; D might be TRBD1 (6 bases). The germline V gene has CDR1 SGHTA and CDR2 FQGNSA. This CDR3 has 16 residues. V lost 0 bases and J lost 6, with 15 bases in between. Written as DNA, the CDR3 is TGTGCCAGCAGCTTAGCTCGCAGGGGATATGGCAATGAGCAGTTCTTC. Translated: CASSLARRGYGNEQFF.

The chain is built from TRBV20-1 and TRBJ2-7; 9 positions agree with TRBD2. V trimming: 1 base; J trimming: 0 bases; junction bases outside the gene matches: 4. In germline, CDR1 is DFQATT, CDR2 SNEGSKA (reference sequence). The CDR3 extends over 15 amino acids. The CDR3 DNA is TGCAGTGCTAGAGGGCTAGCGGGGACCTCCTACGAGCAGTACTTC. As protein: CSARGLAGTSYEQYF.

Only a few counts were recorded for this clonotype. The chain employs TRBV6-1 and TRBJ2-1, with D possibly being TRBD1 (6 bases). CDR3 length: 15 amino acids. Germline V gene data show CDR1 as MNHNS and CDR2 as SASEGT. The germline V and J ends were trimmed by 7 bases and 0 bases, with 13 bases remaining between them. CDR3 sequence (DNA): TGTGCCAGCAAGACAGGTGTTGGCTCCTACAATGAGCAGTTCTTC. Protein product: CASKTGVGSYNEQFF.

The V and J genes are TRBV11-2 and TRBJ1-1; unclear D gene. Germline CDR1 reads SGHAT; CDR2 reads FQNNGV. V lost 2 bases and J lost 3, with 10 bases in between. The CDR3 runs to 14 residues. CDR3 DNA: TGTGCCAGCAGCTTAAGTGGCAGCCACACTGAAGCTTTCTTT. Translated, it gives CASSLSGSHTEAFF.

This sequence joins TRBV11-2 and TRBJ2-4; no firm D call. The J call could be wrong; TRBJ2-7 is a better fit for the DNA end. The CDR3 covers 13 residues. Germline values: CDR1 SGHAT, CDR2 FQNNGV. Written as DNA, the CDR3 is TGTGCCAGCAGCCCCATCCGGAACTACGAGCAGTACTTC. This gives the protein CASSPIRNYEQYF.

V usage is TRBV6-5 and J usage is TRBJ2-3; D could derive from TRBD1 or TRBD2 (5 bases each). The V gene's germline CDR1 is MNHEY and CDR2 SVGAGI. V lost 2 bases and J lost 3, with 21 bases in between. CDR3 size: 18 residues. The CDR3, as DNA: TGTGCCAGCAGTTACGGGCAGGGTTCTAGCTCGGGGACAGATACGCAGTATTTT. Translating gives CASSYGQGSSSGTDTQYF.

The chain combines TRBV7-2 with TRBJ2-1, with 9 bases aligning to TRBD2. Germline values: CDR1 SGHTA, CDR2 FQGNSA. The CDR3 consists of 14 residues. The V and J ends lost 5 bases and 4 bases, in that order; junction bases with no gene match: 3. This CDR3 reads CASSPSGMYNEQFF. The CDR3 DNA sequence: TGTGCCAGCAGCCCTAGCGGGATGTACAATGAGCAGTTCTTC.

V and J are TRBV7-3 and TRBJ2-3; TRBD1 agrees at 11 bases. V trimming: 4 bases; J trimming: 3 bases; junction bases outside the gene matches: 12. Per germline, CDR1 SGHTA and CDR2 FQGTGA. CDR3 length: 18 amino acids. CDR3 loop: CASSSRADRGRLTDTQYF. In DNA, the CDR3 is TGTGCCAGCAGCTCAAGGGCGGACAGGGGGCGCTTAACAGATACGCAGTATTTT.

This clonotype was observed a few times. The J gene is TRBJ1-2, the V gene TRBV29-1; D uncertain. Per the germline V gene, CDR1 is SQVTM and CDR2 is ANQGSEA. The CDR3 is made up of 14 amino acids. With 6 bases removed from V and 0 bases from J, the gap between germline ends came to 14 bases. The CDR3 DNA sequence: TGCAGCGTCCGGACGGAGCTTTCTAACTATGGCTACACCTTC. Translation gives CSVRTELSNYGYTF.

This chain links TRBV11-2 with TRBJ2-4; D could derive from TRBD1 or TRBD2 (5 bases each). The J call may be in error: the DNA end matches TRBJ2-7 better. The germline CDR1 and CDR2 sequences are SGHAT and FQNNGV. This CDR3 has 15 residues. CDR3 DNA: TGTGCCAGCAGCTGGGACGGCAAGGGCCGCTACGAGCAGTACTTC. Translated: CASSWDGKGRYEQYF.